Below are 32 T cell receptor beta chains sequenced from a single sample in a study of sequential checkpoint blockade in melanoma. Treatment in this sample: randomized to nivolumab then ipilimumab (arm A) or the reverse (arm B). Generated by immunoSEQ multiplex PCR, the TCRdb table keeps only in-frame clones and is missing some. This table has fewer than 3,000 clones, 13% to 15% appearing once. The sample consisted of tumor tissue (inferred from file names), taken from a patient given nivolumab and ipilimumab in sequence. These receptors came from a human donor with melanoma.

The V call is TRBV29-1, the J call TRBJ2-2, with a tentative D call TRBD1 (6 bases). V dropped 3 bases and J dropped 5 bases, with 7 bases sitting between them. Germline CDR1 is SQVTM and CDR2 is ANQGSEA. This CDR3 comprises 12 residues. The CDR3 DNA is TGCAGCGTTGACACAGGGACCGGGGAGCTGTTTTTT. This gives the protein CSVDTGTGELFF.

This clone counts as medium-sized. The rearrangement links TRBV6-8 to TRBJ2-7; TRBD1 agrees at 7 bases. The CDR3 covers 16 residues. The junction had 5 bases not matched to a gene; V was cut back by 0 bases and J by 0 bases. Germline lookup yields CDR1 MNHGY and CDR2 SAAAGT. CDR3: CASSYSPGGRSYEQYF. DNA for the CDR3: TGTGCCAGCAGTTACTCGCCAGGGGGTCGCTCCTACGAGCAGTACTTC.

This clone was seen a few times. V is TRBV28 and J is TRBJ2-3; 8 nucleotides agree with TRBD1. CDR1 is MDHEN, CDR2 SYDVKM, per germline. With 6 bases clipped from V and 3 bases from J, the junction kept 11 bases outside the gene matches. This CDR3 spans 16 amino acids. For the CDR3, the DNA is TGTGCCAGCAGACCCCGAGGGACAGGCCGAACAGATACGCAGTATTTT. Its protein is CASRPRGTGRTDTQYF.

This clone is termed medium-sized. The chain has TRBV6-8 and TRBJ1-1; D remains ambiguous. CDR1 is MNHGY and CDR2 is SAAAGT in the germline V gene. CDR3 length: 14 residues. Trimming stripped 7 bases from V and 9 bases from J, with 21 bases between. This CDR3 reads CASNTAVGSPKAFF. The CDR3 DNA is TGTGCCAGCAACACGGCGGTAGGGTCCCCTAAAGCTTTCTTT.

The genes are TRBV11-3 and TRBJ2-1, with D maybe TRBD2 (6 bases). The CDR3 runs 17 residues. Germline CDR1 is SGHNT and CDR2 is YENEEA. Trimming took off 2 bases at V and 0 bases at J, with 14 bases between the two ends. The CDR3 nucleotides read TGTGCCAGCAGCTTAAGGTCGGGAGCGAGCTCCTACAATGAGCAGTTCTTC. Amino acids: CASSLRSGASSYNEQFF.

This clone was seen at least ten times. CDR3 in DNA: TGTGCCAGCAGCTCGCCGGCTATGAACACTGAAGCTTTCTTT. This gives the protein CASSSPAMNTEAFF. The rearrangement links TRBV7-6 to TRBJ1-1, with unresolved D. The CDR3 contains 14 residues. V was cut by 4 bases and J by 0 bases, with 9 bases left in between. Germline values: CDR1 SGHVS, CDR2 FNYEAQ. The full variable domain, rest sourced from reference TRBV7-6 and TRBJ1-1, is GAGVSQSPRYKVTKRGQDVALRCDPISGHVSLYWYRQALGQGPEFLTYFNYEAQQDKSGLPNDRFSAERPEGSISTLTIQRTEQRDSAMYRCASSSPAMNTEAFFGQGTRLTVV.

The V call is TRBV28, the J call TRBJ2-4; 8 nucleotides align to TRBD1. This CDR3 comprises 16 residues. Germline-derived CDR1 and CDR2 are MDHEN and SYDVKM. J lost 0 bases, V lost 6 bases, and 7 bases had no gene match. CDR3 sequence reads: CASRPTGGTAKNIQYF. CDR3 DNA: TGTGCCAGCAGGCCTACAGGGGGAACAGCCAAAAACATTCAGTACTTC.

This clone was seen ten or more times. V gene TRBV11-3 combines with J gene TRBJ2-7, with 8 bases aligning to TRBD1. Germline V lookup: CDR1 SGHNT, CDR2 YENEEA. The CDR3 contains 15 residues. Unmatched junction bases numbered 12, after V lost 2 bases and J lost 9 bases. The CDR3 nucleotides are TGTGCCAGCAGCTTAAGAACAGGGGGGCAGACGGTGCAGTACTTC. It specifies CASSLRTGGQTVQYF.

The sample holds a few counts of this clone. This chain connects TRBV30 to TRBJ1-5, with D possibly matching TRBD1 (5 bases). CDR1 is GTSNPN and CDR2 is SVGIG in the germline V gene (reference sequence). The CDR3 covers 16 residues. With 0 bases removed from V and 2 bases from J, the gap between germline ends came to 14 bases. The CDR3 sequence is CAWSVGIPGGNQPQHF. CDR3 coding DNA: TGTGCCTGGAGTGTGGGGATCCCGGGGGGCAATCAGCCCCAGCATTTT.

The chain combines TRBV5-1 with TRBJ1-1; D may be TRBD1 (5 bases). This CDR3 has 14 residues. V was clipped by 2 bases and J by 7 bases, with 15 bases between them. CDR1 SGHRS and CDR2 YFSETQ come from the germline V gene. CDR3 DNA sequence: TGCGCCAGCAGCTTCATAGACAGCGTTGTTGAAGCTTTCTTT. Its protein is CASSFIDSVVEAFF.

This clone was counted many times. V gene TRBV11-3 combines with J gene TRBJ1-4; 8 bases align to TRBD1. CDR3 length: 15 amino acids. CDR1 SGHNT and CDR2 YENEEA come from the germline V gene. V shed 4 bases, J shed 6 bases, and the junction held 7 bases outside the gene matches. CDR3 in DNA: TGTGCCAGCAGCTCACCCGGGACAGGACATGAAAAACTGTTTTTT. It specifies CASSSPGTGHEKLFF.

This clone qualifies as medium-sized. The gene calls are TRBV6-8 and TRBJ1-5; maybe TRBD1 (5 bases). Germline lookup yields CDR1 MNHGY and CDR2 SAAAGT. V was shortened by 7 bases and J by 4 bases, with 11 bases between the two germline ends. CDR3 length: 13 amino acids. The CDR3 here is CASTLGGNQPQHF. The CDR3 nucleotides are TGTGCCAGCACTCTGGGGGGAAATCAGCCCCAGCATTTT.

This chain links TRBV9 with TRBJ2-5; D is uncertain. Trimming took 1 base from V and 0 from J, leaving 7 bases between them. Germline V gene lookup returns CDR1 SGDLS and CDR2 YYNGEE. CDR3 length: 14 residues. CDR3 loop: CASSVSQYQETQYF. The CDR3 bases are TGTGCCAGCAGCGTATCCCAGTACCAAGAGACCCAGTACTTC.

By share, this clone counts as medium-sized. The rearrangement links TRBV11-3 to TRBJ1-1; D possibly corresponds to TRBD1 (6 bases). The V end lost 5 bases, the J end lost 4 bases, and 14 bases lay between the germline ends. CDR1 and CDR2 from the germline V gene are SGHNT and YENEEA. This CDR3 is built from 14 residues. CDR3 in amino acids: CASSLLGGPTEAFF. The CDR3 DNA reads TGTGCCAGCAGCCTCTTGGGGGGGCCCACTGAAGCTTTCTTT.

Within the sample, this clone is large. This chain's CDR3 is CASTSPDGTYEQYF. The CDR3 DNA reads TGTGCCAGCACCAGCCCCGACGGGACCTACGAGCAGTACTTC. The chain joins TRBV6-8 to TRBJ2-7, with a possible D match to TRBD2 (5 bases). V lost 7 bases, J lost 2 bases, and 15 bases lay in between. The CDR3 has 14 amino acids. The V gene's germline CDR1 is MNHGY and CDR2 SAAAGT.

The genes are TRBV5-1 and TRBJ2-3, with TRBD2 identical over 8 bases. Germline lookup yields CDR1 SGHRS and CDR2 YFSETQ. The CDR3 totals 16 residues. Unmatched junction bases numbered 4, after V lost 1 base and J lost 0 bases. The CDR3 here is CASSLSVAGSTDTQYF. As DNA, the CDR3 is TGCGCCAGCAGCTTGAGCGTAGCGGGGAGCACAGATACGCAGTATTTT.

The chain combines TRBV6-8 with TRBJ2-1, with a possible D match to TRBD2 (5 bases). Trimming took 5 bases from V and 2 from J, leaving 10 bases between them. The length of the CDR3 is 14 residues. CDR1 is MNHGY, CDR2 SAAAGT, per germline. The CDR3 coding sequence is TGTGCCAGCAGTCCGAGGGTCACCTACAATGAGCAGTTCTTC. Translated, it gives CASSPRVTYNEQFF.

This clone was found a few times. The DNA for the CDR3 is TGTGCTAGTGGCCCGGGACAGCATTCAGGAAACACCATATATTTT. It codes for CASGPGQHSGNTIYF. This chain links TRBV12-5 with TRBJ1-3, with TRBD1 matching 7 bases. CDR3 length: 15 amino acids. Trimming took 6 bases from V and 4 from J; bases not matched to a gene: 9. In germline, CDR1 is LGHNT, CDR2 FRNRAP.

This clone is judged medium-sized. V and J are TRBV11-3 and TRBJ2-7, with TRBD2 matching 8 bases. Germline V gene sequence: CDR1 SGHNT, CDR2 YENEEA. Trimming removed 5 bases from V and 3 bases from J; junction bases left unmatched: 9. CDR3 length: 15 amino acids. The CDR3 DNA reads as TGTGCCAGCAGCCAAGGTGGGACTAGTATCTACGAGCAGTACTTC. Its protein product is CASSQGGTSIYEQYF.

This clone was observed a few times. The genes are TRBV1 and TRBJ1-1; whether TRBD1, the table's D call, matches the DNA was not checked. TRBV1 is deemed a pseudogene. The CDR3 contains 17 residues. The CDR3 loop is CASSQEYRDVLNTEAFF. In DNA form, the CDR3 reads TGCGCCAGCAGCCAAGAGTACAGGGACGTTCTGAACACTGAAGCTTTCTTT.

This clone appeared a few times. This chain joins TRBV9 and TRBJ2-1; a weak D match, TRBD2 (5 bases). This CDR3 is 14 amino acids long. Germline V gene sequence: CDR1 SGDLS, CDR2 YYNGEE. Trimming left V 3 bases short and J 3 bases short, with 10 bases between. The CDR3 sequence is CASSASGFYNEQFF. DNA for the CDR3: TGTGCCAGCAGCGCGAGCGGATTCTACAATGAGCAGTTCTTC.

This clone has at least ten counts. The V call is TRBV28, the J call TRBJ1-5; a weak D match, TRBD1 (5 bases). The CDR3 has 14 amino acids. Trimming left V 4 bases short and J 3 bases short, with 10 bases between. Germline CDR1 MDHEN, CDR2 SYDVKM. In nucleotides, the CDR3 is TGTGCCAGCAGTTCCGGGGGTGACAATCAGCCCCAGCATTTT. It specifies CASSSGGDNQPQHF. Using reference TRBV28 and TRBJ1-5 for the parts outside the CDR3, the full variable domain is DVKVTQSSRYLVKRTGEKVFLECVQDMDHENMFWYRQDPGLGLRLIYFSYDVKMKEKGDIPEGYSVSREKKERFSLILESASTNQTSMYLCASSSGGDNQPQHFGDGTRLSIL.

This clone is categorized as hyperexpanded. The CDR3: CASSSTGVYNEQFF. Here the CDR3 DNA reads TGTGCCAGCAGTTCCACAGGGGTTTACAATGAGCAGTTCTTC. V is TRBV6-8 and J is TRBJ2-1; TRBD1 matches 7 bases. The V gene end was trimmed by 4 bases and the J gene end by 4 bases; junction bases not matched to a gene: 4. CDR1 and CDR2 from the germline V gene are MNHGY and SAAAGT. The CDR3 has 14 residues.

This clone has more than one count but fewer than ten. V usage is TRBV11-3 and J usage is TRBJ1-1; D possibly corresponds to TRBD1 (5 bases). The CDR3 totals 14 residues. Between the trimmed V and J ends, which lost 3 bases and 7 bases, there was a span of 15 bases. CDR1 and CDR2 (germline): SGHNT, YENEEA. CDR3 DNA: TGTGCCAGCAGCTTGGGGGGGGAGACTCTTGAAGCTTTCTTT. Its protein product is CASSLGGETLEAFF.

The chain combines TRBV6-8 with TRBJ2-1; D assignment may be TRBD1 or TRBD2 (5 bases each). This CDR3 has 16 residues. The V end lost 4 bases, the J end lost 5 bases, and 18 bases lay between the germline ends. Germline assignment: CDR1 MNHGY and CDR2 SAAAGT. CDR3 sequence: CASSSQWAQGDNEQFF. The CDR3 bases are TGTGCCAGCAGTTCCCAGTGGGCCCAGGGAGACAATGAGCAGTTCTTC.

This clone was observed many times. The chain employs TRBV11-3 and TRBJ2-1; 10 bases map to TRBD2. The CDR3 sequence is 15 residues long. Germline loops: CDR1 SGHNT, CDR2 YENEEA. The V segment lost 6 bases and the J segment 9 bases; nucleotides outside the gene matches: 11. The CDR3 coding sequence is TGTGCCAGCAGTAGGACTAGCGGCAGGTGGGTTGAGCAGTTCTTC. As protein: CASSRTSGRWVEQFF.

The chain combines TRBV30 with TRBJ2-1; 8 bases are a match to TRBD2. CDR3 size: 18 residues. V was pared by 0 bases and J by 5 bases, with 15 bases of the junction left unmatched. The germline gives CDR1 GTSNPN, CDR2 SVGIG (reference sequence). The CDR3 reads CAWSVPGRGVAGNNEQFF. The DNA for the CDR3 is TGTGCCTGGAGTGTACCTGGACGAGGAGTAGCGGGGAACAATGAGCAGTTCTTC.

This clone has a handful of counts. The rearrangement uses TRBV23-1 and TRBJ2-5; TRBD2 might be the D (6 bases). TRBV23-1 is known as an ORF, though its function is uncertain. Trimming removed 7 bases at V and 5 bases at J, with 14 bases between. This CDR3 has 13 residues. The CDR3 loop is CASTFGSRETQYF. CDR3 sequence (DNA): TGCGCCAGCACCTTCGGGAGTCGGGAGACCCAGTACTTC.

The chain is built from TRBV12-1 and TRBJ2-7; whether TRBD2, the table's D call, matches the DNA was not checked. TRBV12-1 is classified as a pseudogene. This CDR3 contains 15 residues. CDR3 nucleotides: TGTGCCAGCAGCTGGGCCGGGACTAGCTGTTACGAGCAGTACTTC. This translates into CASSWAGTSCYEQYF.

Only one count was recorded for this clone. The rearrangement links TRBV5-1 to TRBJ1-3; D is unclear. The V gene's germline CDR1 is SGHRS and CDR2 YFSETQ. The CDR3 spans 15 residues. The ends were cut back, 3 bases at V and 0 bases at J, with 10 bases in the middle. The CDR3: CASSSGRNSGNTIYF. CDR3 nucleotide sequence: TGCGCCAGCAGCTCCGGGAGAAACTCTGGAAACACCATATATTTT.

Judged by abundance, this clone is medium-sized. This rearrangement joins TRBV9 to TRBJ2-3, with 11 bases aligning to TRBD2. The CDR3 loop spans 19 amino acids. V trimming: 6 bases; J trimming: 0 bases; junction bases outside the gene matches: 15. The germline V gene has CDR1 SGDLS and CDR2 YYNGEE. The CDR3 DNA reads as TGTGCCAGCACCGACTCCGGGACTAGCGGTCCTACTAGCACAGATACGCAGTATTTT. It is translated as CASTDSGTSGPTSTDTQYF.

Sample share makes this clone medium-sized. This chain joins TRBV11-3 and TRBJ2-7; D may be TRBD2 (6 bases). V was pared by 3 bases and J by 3 bases, with 12 bases between. Germline V lookup: CDR1 SGHNT, CDR2 YENEEA. The length of the CDR3 is 14 residues. The chain's CDR3 is CASSFGGNLYEQYF. For the CDR3, the DNA is TGTGCCAGCAGCTTCGGGGGAAATCTCTACGAGCAGTACTTC.